This is a list of T cell receptor beta chains from one sample in a study of cytomegalovirus exposure and HLA in healthy donors. TCRdb's copy holds only in-frame clones and misses some; the assay was immunoSEQ multiplex PCR. This sample yields 110,000 to 150,000 clones, of which 77% are seen a single time; more than 4.5% belongs to the top ten. The source material was PBMCs. The receptors were gathered from a woman between 45 and 60 years old in good health and CMV-seronegative. Each CDR3 is given with its conserved first and last residue. D genes are given only for firm matches. For some rows the clone size is stated as once, few or many, or as a class when expanded; others skip it.

TRBJ2-5	-	TRBV6-5	TRBD2	TGTGCCAGTCAGCGGGGGGGGCAAGAGACCCAGTACTTC	CASQRGGQETQYF
TRBJ2-3	-	TRBV7-8	TRBD2	TGTGCCAGCAGCCACACTAGCGGGGGGGGTACAGATACGCAGTATTTT	CASSHTSGGGTDTQYF
TRBJ1-2	-	TRBV7-9	-	TGTTCCAGCACTCTTACACAGGGAACAGAAGACTATGGCTACACCTTC	CSSTLTQGTEDYGYTF
TRBJ2-7	once	TRBV6-5	TRBD2	TGTGCCAGCAGTTACTCGGGGGGAGGGGTCCGCGAGCAGTACTTC	CASSYSGGGVREQYF
TRBJ1-1	-	TRBV15	TRBD1	TGTGCCACGTCCCGGGACAGGGGAGTGGTGAACACTGAAGCTTTCTTT	CATSRDRGVVNTEAFF
TRBJ2-3	-	TRBV7-9	-	TGTGCCAGCAGCTCACTATGGACTGGGAGCACAGATACGCAGTATTTT	CASSSLWTGSTDTQYF
TRBJ2-3	-	TRBV5-4	-	TGTGCCAGCAGCCTGACCCGGGGCACAGATACGCAGTATTTT	CASSLTRGTDTQYF
TRBJ1-1	-	TRBV12-5	-	TGTGCTAGTGGTTTTGCAGGGAACACTGAAGCTTTCTTT	CASGFAGNTEAFF
TRBJ2-1	once	TRBV18	-	TGTGCCAGCTCACCCGGCCGGGTACCTTACAATGAGCAGTTCTTC	CASSPGRVPYNEQFF
TRBJ2-2	-	TRBV9	TRBD1	TGTGCCAGCAGCGGCCATAGACAGGGGACGAACACCGGGGAGCTGTTTTTT	CASSGHRQGTNTGELFF
TRBJ2-6	-	TRBV2	-	TGTGCCAGCACGCGGAGCTCTGGGGCCAACGTCCTGACTTTC	CASTRSSGANVLTF
TRBJ1-2	-	TRBV18	-	TGTGCCAGCTCACCAGTTGTAGGGGTGCGCTATGGCTACACCTTC	CASSPVVGVRYGYTF
TRBJ1-1	-	TRBV11-2	-	TGTGCCAGCAGCCCCGCCGGGAGCACTGAAGCTTTCTTT	CASSPAGSTEAFF
TRBJ1-1	few	TRBV20-1	-	TGCAGTGCCGTCGTGAACACTGAAGCTTTCTTT	CSAVVNTEAFF
TRBJ1-1	-	TRBV9	-	TGTGCCAGCAGCGTAGTAGCGGGGGGAGGAACTGAAGCTTTCTTT	CASSVVAGGGTEAFF
TRBJ1-1	once	TRBV13	-	TGTGCCAGCAGCCTCGGACACAACACTGAAGCTTTCTTT	CASSLGHNTEAFF
TRBJ2-1	-	TRBV27	TRBD2	TGTGCCAGCAGTTCCCCAGCGGGGGGCAACGGTGAGCAGTTCTTC	CASSSPAGGNGEQFF
TRBJ1-2	-	TRBV5-6	-	TGTGCCAGCAGCCAGGCAGGTGGTTATGGCTACACCTTC	CASSQAGGYGYTF
TRBJ1-1	-	TRBV4-1	-	TGCGCCAGCAGCGAAATACTTACGCTCGGGGGAGCTTTCTTT	CASSEILTLGGAFF
TRBJ2-3	-	TRBV30	TRBD2	TGTGCCTGGAGTGTACAACTAGCGGGGGGAGATACGCAGTATTTT	CAWSVQLAGGDTQYF
TRBJ2-7	-	TRBV10-3	-	TGTGCCATCAGTGAACAAACAGGGAGTTTTTACGAGCAGTACTTC	CAISEQTGSFYEQYF
TRBJ2-3	-	TRBV19	-	TGTGCCAGTAGTCCCCAAGCGATTGGAGATACGCAGTATTTT	CASSPQAIGDTQYF
TRBJ1-1	once	TRBV19	TRBD1	TGTGCCAGTAGCCCACAGGGGGGCACTGAAGCTTTCTTT	CASSPQGGTEAFF
TRBJ1-4	-	TRBV6-1	TRBD1	TGTGCCAGCAGACAGGGGGTGGTTGAAAAACTGTTTTTT	CASRQGVVEKLFF
TRBJ1-1	-	TRBV7-9	TRBD1	TGTGCCAGCAGCTTACCGGGGACAGTGACTGAAGCTTTCTTT	CASSLPGTVTEAFF
TRBJ1-3	-	TRBV10-3	-	TGTGCCATCGGGTCAGGGGCAGGGTTGAACTCTGGAAACACCATATATTTT	CAIGSGAGLNSGNTIYF
TRBJ2-3	-	TRBV9	-	TGTGCCAGCAGCGGGGGTCTAGGGGAGGGCACAGATACGCAGTATTTT	CASSGGLGEGTDTQYF
TRBJ2-7	-	TRBV19	TRBD2	TGTGCCAGTAGTATCAGACTAGCGGGGAACGAGCAGTACTTC	CASSIRLAGNEQYF
TRBJ1-6	few	TRBV7-2	-	TGTGCCAGCAGCGCCGGCGGGAATTCACCCCTCCACTTT	CASSAGGNSPLHF
TRBJ1-1	-	TRBV5-1	-	TGCGCCAGCAGCTTGGTCAGGGGCTATGACACTGAAGCTTTCTTT	CASSLVRGYDTEAFF
TRBJ1-4	-	TRBV6-6	TRBD1	TGTGCCAGCAGTTACGAGGACCTTCTCAAGGGGGCTTCCCGTTTT	CASSYEDLLKGASRF
TRBJ2-2	-	TRBV9	-	TGTGCCAGCAGCGTAGTTTCGGGTTCGAGCACCGGGGAGCTGTTTTTT	CASSVVSGSSTGELFF
TRBJ1-1	-	TRBV27	-	TGTGCCAGCCGCTTCCCCGGGTCGTACACTGAAGCTTTCTTT	CASRFPGSYTEAFF
TRBJ1-5	-	TRBV2	-	TGTGCCAGCGGCAGGGACAATCAGCCCCAGCATTTT	CASGRDNQPQHF
TRBJ2-7	-	TRBV9	TRBD1	TGTGCCAGCAGCTCGAGGACAGGGGGCTTCTACGAGCAGTACTTC	CASSSRTGGFYEQYF
TRBJ1-1	-	TRBV7-9	TRBD1	TGTGCCAGCAGCCCTACCGGACAGGGCGTCTTGGCTTTCTTT	CASSPTGQGVLAFF
TRBJ2-7	-	TRBV13	TRBD1	TGTGCCAGCAGCCGCAACGGACAGGGGGCTTCCTACGAGCAGTACTTC	CASSRNGQGASYEQYF
TRBJ1-5	-	TRBV4-2	-	TGTGCCAGCAGCCAAGGGCCTCAGGGGTCTTATAGCAATCAGCCCCAGCATTTT	CASSQGPQGSYSNQPQHF
TRBJ1-4	-	TRBV5-6	-	TGTGCCAGCACTACTGGCGGGAATCGTGGAAAACTGTTTTTT	CASTTGGNRGKLFF
TRBJ1-1	-	TRBV7-6	TRBD1	TGTGCCAGCAGCCCAGGGACAGCCCCTACTGAAGCTTTCTTT	CASSPGTAPTEAFF
TRBJ2-7	-	TRBV5-4	TRBD1	TGTGCCAGCAGCACAGTTGACAGGGGCTACGAGCAGTACTTC	CASSTVDRGYEQYF
TRBJ2-1	-	TRBV13	TRBD2	TGTGCCAGCAGCCCAGCCCCTACTAGCGATGAAGAGCAGTTCTTC	CASSPAPTSDEEQFF
TRBJ1-5	-	TRBV19	-	TGTGCCAGTAGTCCACAGGTCAATCAGCCCCAGCATTTT	CASSPQVNQPQHF
TRBJ1-2	-	TRBV9	-	TGTGCCAGCAGCCCCGAAGGCCGGGGGACCTATGGCTACACCTTC	CASSPEGRGTYGYTF
TRBJ1-2	-	TRBV7-2	-	TGTGCCAGCAGCCCGATGGCCAGGGACTATGGCTACACCTTC	CASSPMARDYGYTF
TRBJ1-4	-	TRBV19	-	TGTGCCAGTAGTATCAAGCGGATTCTCGGTGAAAAACTGTTTTTT	CASSIKRILGEKLFF
TRBJ1-1	few	TRBV4-3	-	TGCGCCAGCAGCCAAAAGGGGGACGAGCTTGATGAAGCTTTCTTT	CASSQKGDELDEAFF
TRBJ2-1	-	TRBV29-1	-	TGCAGCGTTGACCATACGAGCTCCTACAATGAGCAGTTCTTC	CSVDHTSSYNEQFF
TRBJ2-5	-	TRBV7-3	TRBD2	TGTGCCAGCAGCCTCAATTTAGCGGGGGCGGGGGAGACCCAGTACTTC	CASSLNLAGAGETQYF
TRBJ1-4	-	TRBV7-2	-	TGTGCCAGCAGCTGGGCCTCAACTAATGAAAAACTGTTTTTT	CASSWASTNEKLFF